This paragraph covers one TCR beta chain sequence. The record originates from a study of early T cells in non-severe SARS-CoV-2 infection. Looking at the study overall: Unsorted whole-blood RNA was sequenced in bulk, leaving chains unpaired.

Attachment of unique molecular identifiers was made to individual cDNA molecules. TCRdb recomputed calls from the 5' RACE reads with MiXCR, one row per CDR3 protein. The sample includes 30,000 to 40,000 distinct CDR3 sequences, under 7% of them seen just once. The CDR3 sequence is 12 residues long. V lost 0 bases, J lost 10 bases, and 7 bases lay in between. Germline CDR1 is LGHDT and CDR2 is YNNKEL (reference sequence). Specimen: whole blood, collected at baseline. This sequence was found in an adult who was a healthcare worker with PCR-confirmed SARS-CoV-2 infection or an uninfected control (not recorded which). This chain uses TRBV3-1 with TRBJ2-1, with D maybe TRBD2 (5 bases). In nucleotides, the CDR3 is TGTGCCAGCAGCCAAGAATCGGGGGAGCAGTTCTTC. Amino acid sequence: CASSQESGEQFF.